A single sample gave rise to the 22 T cell receptor beta chains below, sequenced in a study of blood T cells in healthy people across ages. A second PCR, run for roughly 6 to 11 cycles, used a sample-barcoded 5' primer plus a J-beta primer mix. In TCRdb, the 5' RACE reads were re-called with MiXCR into one record per CDR3 protein. The sample shows over 1,500,000 distinct CDR3 sequences, roughly 50% of them seen only once. Sequencing was carried out using blood. All receptors come from a woman in her forties in good health.

This clonotype came up a few times. The chain combines TRBV20-1 with TRBJ2-3; 9 bases agree with TRBD1. V gave up 6 bases and J gave up 5 bases; unmatched junction bases: 18. CDR3 length equals 17 residues. Germline assignment: CDR1 DFQATT and CDR2 SNEGSKA (reference sequence). CDR3 coding DNA: TGCAGTGCCCGCGGGGCGATACAGGGGGCGCCCGGAGATACGCAGTATTTT. This sequence encodes CSARGAIQGAPGDTQYF.

This clonotype has only a few counts. The gene calls are TRBV4-2 and TRBJ1-6; D possibly corresponds to TRBD1 (5 bases). The CDR3 is 15 residues long. The germline V and J ends were trimmed by 1 base and 7 bases, with 11 bases remaining between them. Looked up from germline, CDR1 is LGHNA and CDR2 is YNFKEQ. The CDR3 sequence: CASSQAWGRNSPLHF. The CDR3 DNA reads TGTGCCAGCAGCCAAGCCTGGGGCAGGAATTCACCCCTCCACTTT.

The chain uses TRBV7-2 and TRBJ1-2; tentative D call: TRBD1 (6 bases). Germline values: CDR1 SGHTA, CDR2 FQGNSA. There are 13 residues in the CDR3. Trimming pared 5 bases from V and 7 bases from J, leaving 14 bases between. Written as DNA, the CDR3 is TGTGCCAGCAGCCCATACCGACAGGTTGGCTACACCTTC. As protein: CASSPYRQVGYTF.

This chain links TRBV7-6 with TRBJ1-5; TRBD1 might be the D (5 bases). This CDR3 region has 15 residues. The V and J ends lost 5 bases and 1 base respectively, with 12 bases between them. The germline V gene encodes CDR1 SGHVS and CDR2 FNYEAQ. CDR3 residues: CASSPAGVSNQPQHF. The CDR3 DNA reads as TGTGCCAGCAGCCCGGCGGGGGTCAGCAATCAGCCCCAGCATTTT.

CDR3 nucleotide sequence: TGCGCCAGCAGCTTAACGTTAGACAATGAGCAGTTCTTC. This gives the protein CASSLTLDNEQFF. The chain recombines TRBV5-1 with TRBJ2-1; no definite D call. V was shortened by 2 bases and J by 5 bases, with 8 bases between the two germline ends. Germline CDR1 reads SGHRS; CDR2 reads YFSETQ. The CDR3 is 13 amino acids.

This chain connects TRBV4-1 to TRBJ2-1, with 8 bases matching TRBD2. CDR3 length equals 15 residues. Looked up from germline, CDR1 is MGHRA and CDR2 is YSYEKL. V lost 1 base, J lost 5 bases, and 4 bases stayed unmatched. The CDR3 DNA follows: TGCGCCAGCAGCCAAGGGGACGGGGGGGACAATGAGCAGTTCTTC. As protein: CASSQGDGGDNEQFF.

The chain joins TRBV4-1 to TRBJ1-1; D is unresolved. CDR1 is MGHRA and CDR2 is YSYEKL in the germline V gene. Between the trimmed V and J ends, which lost 0 bases and 7 bases, there was a span of 15 bases. CDR3 length equals 15 residues. CDR3: CASSQEWISINEAFF. Written as DNA, the CDR3 is TGCGCCAGCAGCCAAGAATGGATCTCGATAAATGAAGCTTTCTTT.

This clonotype was seen a handful of times. CDR3 DNA: TGTGCCACCAGCAGAGATCGGACAGATACGCAGTATTTT. Its protein is CATSRDRTDTQYF. The genes are TRBV15 and TRBJ2-3; D not resolved. Germline values: CDR1 LNHNV, CDR2 YYDKDF (reference sequence). V was shortened by 0 bases and J by 3 bases, with 4 bases between the two germline ends. The CDR3 totals 13 residues. The full variable domain, completed using reference TRBV15 and TRBJ2-3, is DAMVIQNPRYQVTQFGKPVTLSCSQTLNHNVMYWYQQKSSQAPKLLFHYYDKDFNNEADTPDNFQSRRPNTSFCFLDIRSPGLGDTAMYLCATSRDRTDTQYFGPGTRLTVL.

The chain couples TRBV3-1 to TRBJ2-5; TRBD1 is a possible D gene (6 bases). The V end was cut by 7 bases, the J end by 2 bases, with 11 bases between. This CDR3 is 13 amino acids long. CDR1 and CDR2 (germline): LGHDT, YNNKEL (reference sequence). As DNA, the CDR3 is TGTGCCAGCACCTGGACAGCTCAAGAGACCCAGTACTTC. Amino acid sequence: CASTWTAQETQYF.

This clonotype was seen a few times. V and J are TRBV5-1 and TRBJ2-5; possibly TRBD1 for D (6 bases). Trimming stripped 4 bases from V and 5 bases from J, with 15 bases between. In germline, CDR1 is SGHRS, CDR2 YFSETQ. There are 14 residues in the CDR3. In nucleotides, the CDR3 is TGCGCCAGCAGCACCGGACAGCCTCCGGAGACCCAGTACTTC. It codes for CASSTGQPPETQYF.

The CDR3: CASRPGSSQSEQYF. The CDR3 DNA reads TGCGCCAGCAGACCCGGGTCCTCGCAATCCGAGCAGTACTTC. The chain couples TRBV10-2 to TRBJ2-7; D gene unclear. Germline V gene data show CDR1 as WSHSY and CDR2 as SAAADI. Trimming stripped 6 bases from V and 6 bases from J, with 18 bases between. The CDR3 spans 14 residues.

The V call is TRBV12-3 or TRBV12-4, the J call TRBJ2-5; 16 nucleotides agree with TRBD2. The CDR3 spans 16 residues. V shed 3 bases, J shed 11 bases, and the junction held 9 bases outside the gene matches. CDR3 protein: CASSLPGLAGGAGQYF. The CDR3 DNA reads TGTGCCAGCAGTTTGCCGGGACTAGCGGGGGGGGCGGGGCAGTACTTC.

This clonotype occurred a few times. The rearrangement uses TRBV12-3 or TRBV12-4 and TRBJ1-2; no definite D call. The CDR3 covers 14 residues. V was clipped by 1 base and J by 2 bases, with 8 bases between them. CDR3 DNA sequence: TGTGCCAGCAGTTTAGGGGCCAGAAACTATGGCTACACCTTC. It codes for CASSLGARNYGYTF.

This chain joins TRBV5-5 and TRBJ2-3; TRBD2 is a possible D gene (6 bases). V was trimmed by 6 bases and J by 1 base, leaving 12 bases between them. Germline assignment: CDR1 SGHKS and CDR2 YYEKEE (reference sequence). This CDR3 contains 14 residues. This chain's CDR3 is CASTSRGGTDTQYF. The CDR3 DNA follows: TGTGCCAGCACCTCGCGGGGTGGCACAGATACGCAGTATTTT.

This clonotype appeared a few times. This rearrangement joins TRBV20-1 to TRBJ2-1; the D is unclear. V lost 3 bases and J 9 bases, leaving 12 bases between the germline ends. Germline assignment: CDR1 DFQATT and CDR2 SNEGSKA (reference sequence). This CDR3 comprises 12 residues. This chain's CDR3 is CSARKRNREQFF. The CDR3 DNA reads TGCAGTGCTAGGAAGAGAAATCGTGAGCAGTTCTTC.

This clonotype has just a few counts. This chain links TRBV29-1 with TRBJ1-5, with D possibly matching TRBD1 (6 bases). Germline loops: CDR1 SQVTM, CDR2 ANQGSEA. The CDR3 extends over 15 amino acids. V lost 7 bases and J lost 12, with 28 bases in between. The CDR3, as DNA: TGCAGCGCATTGGTGGACAGCCGCTCGGGTAGATTCCAGCATTTT. Its protein product is CSALVDSRSGRFQHF.

This clonotype was observed a handful of times. The V call is TRBV20-1, the J call TRBJ1-4; 8 nucleotides line up with TRBD1. Germline CDR1 is DFQATT and CDR2 is SNEGSKA (reference sequence). Trimming removed 5 bases from V and 7 bases from J; junction bases left unmatched: 12. The CDR3 sequence is 15 residues long. CDR3 coding DNA: TGCAGTGCTGCCCACAGGGGGGTAAAGGCTGAAAAACTGTTTTTT. It yields the protein CSAAHRGVKAEKLFF.

This clonotype has only a few counts. The rearrangement links TRBV9 to TRBJ2-5; 9 bases are a match to TRBD1. CDR3 length equals 16 residues. Trimming at V came to 4 bases and at J to 5 bases, leaving 12 bases not matched to a gene. Germline-derived CDR1 and CDR2 are SGDLS and YYNGEE. The CDR3 protein is CASSLSAGQGAETQYF. CDR3 nucleotide sequence: TGTGCCAGCAGCCTCTCTGCGGGACAGGGTGCGGAGACCCAGTACTTC.

The chain joins TRBV4-2 to TRBJ2-1; 11 nucleotides agree with TRBD2. Germline CDR1 reads LGHNA; CDR2 reads YNFKEQ. After removal of 2 bases from V and 2 bases from J, the junction contained 2 bases not matched to a gene. CDR3 length equals 16 residues. CDR3: CASSQSSGGTYNEQFF. CDR3 coding DNA: TGTGCCAGCAGCCAATCTAGCGGGGGGACCTACAATGAGCAGTTCTTC.

This clonotype occurred a few times. The chain employs TRBV11-2 and TRBJ2-3, with TRBD2 as a possible D gene (7 bases). Trimming took off 2 bases at V and 2 bases at J, with 14 bases between the two ends. Per the germline V gene, CDR1 is SGHAT and CDR2 is FQNNGV. There are 16 residues in the CDR3. CDR3 residues: CASSLRRGAYTDTQYF. The CDR3 region has the DNA TGTGCCAGCAGCTTAAGACGGGGGGCGTACACAGATACGCAGTATTTT.

The rearrangement links TRBV11-3 to TRBJ2-1, with TRBD1 identical over 12 bases. The CDR3 totals 17 residues. Unmatched junction bases numbered 10, after V lost 0 bases and J lost 10 bases. Germline CDR1 reads SGHNT; CDR2 reads YENEEA. This CDR3 reads CASSLELGQGAEREQFF. In DNA form, the CDR3 reads TGTGCCAGCAGCTTAGAGCTGGGACAGGGGGCAGAGAGAGAGCAGTTCTTC.

This clonotype was seen more than once but under ten times. The chain recombines TRBV5-1 with TRBJ2-3, with D possibly being TRBD2 (7 bases). The CDR3 sequence is 14 residues long. V shed 3 bases and J shed 6 bases, with 14 bases lying between them. Germline V lookup: CDR1 SGHRS, CDR2 YFSETQ. The CDR3 bases are TGCGCCAGCAGCTCCGCGGGGGCCTGGGATACGCAGTATTTT. Protein sequence: CASSSAGAWDTQYF.